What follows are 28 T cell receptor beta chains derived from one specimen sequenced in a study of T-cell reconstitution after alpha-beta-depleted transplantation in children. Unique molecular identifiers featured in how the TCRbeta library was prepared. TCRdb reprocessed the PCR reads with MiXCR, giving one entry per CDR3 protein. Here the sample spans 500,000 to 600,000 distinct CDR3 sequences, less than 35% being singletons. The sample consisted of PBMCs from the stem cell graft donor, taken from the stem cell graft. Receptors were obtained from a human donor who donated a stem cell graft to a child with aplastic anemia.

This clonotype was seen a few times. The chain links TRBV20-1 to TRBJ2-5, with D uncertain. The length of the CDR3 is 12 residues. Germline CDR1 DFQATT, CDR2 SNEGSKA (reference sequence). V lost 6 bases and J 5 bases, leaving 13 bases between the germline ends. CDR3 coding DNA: TGCAGTGCCCGACCCTTATCGGAGACCCAGTACTTC. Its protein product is CSARPLSETQYF.

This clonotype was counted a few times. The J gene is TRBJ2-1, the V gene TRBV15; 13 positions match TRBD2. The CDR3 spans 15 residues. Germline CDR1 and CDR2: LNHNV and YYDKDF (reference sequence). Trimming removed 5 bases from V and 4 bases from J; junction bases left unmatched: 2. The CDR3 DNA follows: TGTGCCACCAGCGCGACTAGCGGGGGGTACAATGAGCAGTTCTTC. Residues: CATSATSGGYNEQFF.

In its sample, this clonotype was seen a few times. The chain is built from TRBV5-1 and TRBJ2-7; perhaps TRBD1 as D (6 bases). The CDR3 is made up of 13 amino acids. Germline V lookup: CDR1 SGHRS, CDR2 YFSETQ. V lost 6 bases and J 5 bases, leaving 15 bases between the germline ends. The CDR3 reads CASTEQQGNEQYF. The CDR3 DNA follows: TGCGCCAGCACCGAGCAGCAGGGGAACGAGCAGTACTTC.

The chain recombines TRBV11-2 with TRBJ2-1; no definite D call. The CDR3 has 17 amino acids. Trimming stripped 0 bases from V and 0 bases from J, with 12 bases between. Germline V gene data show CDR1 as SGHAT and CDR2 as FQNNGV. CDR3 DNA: TGTGCCAGCAGCTTAGAATACGGGCACGGCTCCTACAATGAGCAGTTCTTC. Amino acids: CASSLEYGHGSYNEQFF. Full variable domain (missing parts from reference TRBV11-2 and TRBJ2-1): EAGVAQSPRYKIIEKRQSVAFWCNPISGHATLYWYQQILGQGPKLLIQFQNNGVVDDSQLPKDRFSAERLKGVDSTLKIQPAKLEDSAVYLCASSLEYGHGSYNEQFFGPGTRLTVL.

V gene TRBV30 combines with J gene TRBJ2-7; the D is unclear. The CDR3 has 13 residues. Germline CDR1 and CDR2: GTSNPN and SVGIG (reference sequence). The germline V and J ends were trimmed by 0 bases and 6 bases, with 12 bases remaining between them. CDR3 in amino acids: CAWSVVLKSEQYV. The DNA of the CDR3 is TGTGCCTGGAGTGTAGTCCTAAAAAGCGAGCAGTACGTC.

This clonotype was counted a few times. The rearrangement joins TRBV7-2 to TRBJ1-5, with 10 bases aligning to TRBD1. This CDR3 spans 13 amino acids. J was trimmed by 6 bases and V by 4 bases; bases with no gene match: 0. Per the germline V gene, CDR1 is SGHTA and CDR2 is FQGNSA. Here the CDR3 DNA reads TGTGCCAGCAGCTGGGACAGGGGTCAGCCCCAGCATTTT. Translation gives CASSWDRGQPQHF. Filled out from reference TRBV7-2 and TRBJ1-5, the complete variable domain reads GAGVSQSPSNKVTEKGKDVELRCDPISGHTALYWYRQSLGQGLEFLIYFQGNSAPDKSGLPSDRFSAERTGGSVSTLTIQRTQQEDSAVYLCASSWDRGQPQHFGDGTRLSIL.

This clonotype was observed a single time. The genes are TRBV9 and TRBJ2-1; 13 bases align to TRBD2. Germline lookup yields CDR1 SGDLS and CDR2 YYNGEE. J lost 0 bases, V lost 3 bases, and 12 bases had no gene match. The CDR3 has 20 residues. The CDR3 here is CASSAPTGLAGPSSYNEQFF. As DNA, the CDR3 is TGTGCCAGCAGCGCCCCCACGGGACTAGCGGGACCTAGCTCCTACAATGAGCAGTTCTTC.

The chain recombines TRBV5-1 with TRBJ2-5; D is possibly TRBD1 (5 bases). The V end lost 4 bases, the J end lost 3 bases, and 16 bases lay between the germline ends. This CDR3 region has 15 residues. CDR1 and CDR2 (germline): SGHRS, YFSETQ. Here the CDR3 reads CASSPSGIGEETQYF. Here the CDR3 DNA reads TGCGCCAGCAGCCCTTCAGGGATTGGTGAAGAGACCCAGTACTTC. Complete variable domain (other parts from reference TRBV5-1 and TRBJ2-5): KAGVTQTPRYLIKTRGQQVTLSCSPISGHRSVSWYQQTPGQGLQFLFEYFSETQRNKGNFPGRFSGRQFSNSRSEMNVSTLELGDSALYLCASSPSGIGEETQYFGPGTRLLVL.

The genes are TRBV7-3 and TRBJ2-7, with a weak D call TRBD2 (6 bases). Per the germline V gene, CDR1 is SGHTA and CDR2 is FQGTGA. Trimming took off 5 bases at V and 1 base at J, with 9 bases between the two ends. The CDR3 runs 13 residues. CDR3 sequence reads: CASSQDYSYEQYF. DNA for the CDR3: TGTGCCAGCAGCCAGGACTATTCCTACGAGCAGTACTTC. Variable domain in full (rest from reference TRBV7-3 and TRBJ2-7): GAGVSQTPSNKVTEKGKYVELRCDPISGHTALYWYRQSLGQGPEFLIYFQGTGAADDSGLPNDRFFAVRPEGSVSTLKIQRTERGDSAVYLCASSQDYSYEQYFGPGTRLTVT.

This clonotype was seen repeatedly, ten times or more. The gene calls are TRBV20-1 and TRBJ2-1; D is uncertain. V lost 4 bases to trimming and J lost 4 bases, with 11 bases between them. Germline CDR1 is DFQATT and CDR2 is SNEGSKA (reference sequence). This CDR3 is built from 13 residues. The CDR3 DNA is TGCAGTGCTATTATTGGGGTTTACAATGAGCAGTTCTTC. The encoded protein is CSAIIGVYNEQFF.

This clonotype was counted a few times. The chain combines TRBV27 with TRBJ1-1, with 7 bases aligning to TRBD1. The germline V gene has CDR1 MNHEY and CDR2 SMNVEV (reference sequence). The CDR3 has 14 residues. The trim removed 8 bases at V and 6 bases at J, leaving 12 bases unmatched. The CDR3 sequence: CASRPGQSYSEAFF. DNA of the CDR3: TGTGCCAGCCGCCCGGGACAGAGTTATTCTGAAGCTTTCTTT.

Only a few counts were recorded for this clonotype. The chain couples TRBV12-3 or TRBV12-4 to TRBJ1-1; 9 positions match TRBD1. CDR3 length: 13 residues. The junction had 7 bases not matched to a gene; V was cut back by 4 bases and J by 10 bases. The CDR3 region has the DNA TGTGCCAGCAGTTGGGGACAGGGTGGAGGAGCTTTCTTT. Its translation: CASSWGQGGGAFF.

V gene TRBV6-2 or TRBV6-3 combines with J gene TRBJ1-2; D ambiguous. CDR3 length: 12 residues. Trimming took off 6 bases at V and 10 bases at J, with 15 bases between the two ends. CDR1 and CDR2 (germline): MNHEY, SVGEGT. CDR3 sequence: CASSPSLFDYTF. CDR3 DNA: TGTGCCAGCAGCCCGTCCCTATTCGACTACACCTTC.

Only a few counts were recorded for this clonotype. The CDR3 loop reads CASSPAGTAFGNTF. CDR3 nucleotide sequence: TGTGCCAGCAGTCCCGCCGGGACAGCCTTTGGCAATACCTTC. V gene TRBV28 combines with J gene TRBJ1-2, with 7 bases lining up with TRBD1. Germline V gene lookup returns CDR1 MDHEN and CDR2 SYDVKM. J was trimmed by 14 bases and V by 5 bases; bases with no gene match: 17. CDR3 length: 14 residues.

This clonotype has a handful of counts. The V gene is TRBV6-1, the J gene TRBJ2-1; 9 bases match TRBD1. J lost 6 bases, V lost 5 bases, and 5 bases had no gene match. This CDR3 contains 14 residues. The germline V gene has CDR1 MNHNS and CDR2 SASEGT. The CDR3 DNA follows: TGTGCCAGCAGTCGAAACAGGGGGCTCAATGAGCAGTTCTTC. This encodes CASSRNRGLNEQFF.

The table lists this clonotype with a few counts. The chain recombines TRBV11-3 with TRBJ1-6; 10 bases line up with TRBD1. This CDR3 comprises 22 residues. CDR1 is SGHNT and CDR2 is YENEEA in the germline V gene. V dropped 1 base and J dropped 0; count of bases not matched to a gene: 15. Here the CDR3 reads CASSLGRLGRGQGSSYNSPLHF. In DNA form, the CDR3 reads TGTGCCAGCAGCTTAGGACGGCTAGGTCGGGGACAGGGGAGCTCCTATAATTCACCCCTCCACTTT.

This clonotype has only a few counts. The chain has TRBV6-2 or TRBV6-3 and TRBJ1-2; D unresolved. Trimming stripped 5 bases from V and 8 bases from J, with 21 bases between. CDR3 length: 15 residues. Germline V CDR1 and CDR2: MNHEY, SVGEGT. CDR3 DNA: TGTGCCAGCAGTCATGGACGGGGAACGTCGTCGGGCTACACCTTC. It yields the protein CASSHGRGTSSGYTF.

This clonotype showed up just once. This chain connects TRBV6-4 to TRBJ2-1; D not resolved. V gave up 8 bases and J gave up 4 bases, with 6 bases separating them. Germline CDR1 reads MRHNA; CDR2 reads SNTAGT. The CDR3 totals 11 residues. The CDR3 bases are TGTGCCAGCGCGGAATACAATGAGCAGTTCTTC. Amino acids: CASAEYNEQFF.

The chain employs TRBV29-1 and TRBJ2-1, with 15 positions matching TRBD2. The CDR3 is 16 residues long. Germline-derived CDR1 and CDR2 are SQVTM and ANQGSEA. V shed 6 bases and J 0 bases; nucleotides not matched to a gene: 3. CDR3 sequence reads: CSVGTSGRTSYNEQFF. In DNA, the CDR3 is TGCAGCGTCGGGACTAGCGGGAGGACCTCCTACAATGAGCAGTTCTTC.

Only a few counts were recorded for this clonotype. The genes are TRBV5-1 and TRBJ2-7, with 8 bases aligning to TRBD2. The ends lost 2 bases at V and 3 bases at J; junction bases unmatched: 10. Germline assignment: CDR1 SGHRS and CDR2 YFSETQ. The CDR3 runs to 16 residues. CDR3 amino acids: CASSLGPLAGGYEQYV. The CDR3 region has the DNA TGCGCCAGCAGCTTAGGTCCCCTAGCGGGCGGCTACGAGCAGTACGTC.

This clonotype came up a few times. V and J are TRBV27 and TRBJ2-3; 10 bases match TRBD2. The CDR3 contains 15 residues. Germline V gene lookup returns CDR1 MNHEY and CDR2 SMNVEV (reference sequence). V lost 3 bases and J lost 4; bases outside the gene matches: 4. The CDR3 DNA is TGTGCCAGCAGTTTTCGTCTAGCGGGGGCAGATACGCAGTATTTT. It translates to CASSFRLAGADTQYF.

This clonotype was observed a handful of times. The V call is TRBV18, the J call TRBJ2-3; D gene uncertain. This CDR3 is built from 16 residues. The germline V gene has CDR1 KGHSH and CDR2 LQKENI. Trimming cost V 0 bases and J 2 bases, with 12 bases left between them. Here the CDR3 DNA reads TGTGCCAGCTCACCACCAATCTCTCAGCTCACAGATACGCAGTATTTT. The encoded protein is CASSPPISQLTDTQYF.

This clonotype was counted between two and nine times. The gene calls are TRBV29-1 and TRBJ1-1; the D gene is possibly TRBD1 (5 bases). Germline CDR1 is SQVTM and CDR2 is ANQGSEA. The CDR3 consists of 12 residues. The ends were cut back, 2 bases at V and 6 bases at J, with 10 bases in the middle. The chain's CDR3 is CSVETGHPEAFF. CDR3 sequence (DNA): TGCAGCGTTGAAACAGGCCATCCTGAAGCTTTCTTT.

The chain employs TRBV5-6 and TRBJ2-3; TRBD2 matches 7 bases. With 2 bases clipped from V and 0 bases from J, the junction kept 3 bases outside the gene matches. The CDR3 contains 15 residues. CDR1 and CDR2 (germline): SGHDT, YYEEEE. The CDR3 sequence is CASSFGGRSTDTQYF. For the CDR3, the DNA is TGTGCCAGCAGCTTCGGCGGGAGAAGCACAGATACGCAGTATTTT.

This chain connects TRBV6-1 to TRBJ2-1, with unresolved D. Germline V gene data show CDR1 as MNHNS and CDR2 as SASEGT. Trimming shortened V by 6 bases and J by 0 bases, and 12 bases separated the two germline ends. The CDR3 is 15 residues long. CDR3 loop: CASRRGGVSYNEQFF. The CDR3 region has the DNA TGTGCCAGCAGGCGAGGCGGAGTCTCCTACAATGAGCAGTTCTTC.

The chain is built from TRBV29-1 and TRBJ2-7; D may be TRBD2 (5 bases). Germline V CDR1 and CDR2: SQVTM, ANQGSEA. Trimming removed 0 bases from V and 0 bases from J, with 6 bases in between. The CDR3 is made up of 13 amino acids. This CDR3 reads CSVEEGSSYEQYF. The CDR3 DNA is TGCAGCGTTGAAGAAGGGAGCTCCTACGAGCAGTACTTC.

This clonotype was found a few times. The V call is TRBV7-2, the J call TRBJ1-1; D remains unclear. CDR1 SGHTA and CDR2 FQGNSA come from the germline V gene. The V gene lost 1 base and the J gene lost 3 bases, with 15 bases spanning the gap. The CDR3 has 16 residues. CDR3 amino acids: CASSLVLRGRDTEAFF. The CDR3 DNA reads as TGTGCCAGCAGCTTAGTGCTTCGAGGTCGTGACACTGAAGCTTTCTTT. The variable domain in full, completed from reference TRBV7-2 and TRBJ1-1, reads GAGVSQSPSNKVTEKGKDVELRCDPISGHTALYWYRQSLGQGLEFLIYFQGNSAPDKSGLPSDRFSAERTGGSVSTLTIQRTQQEDSAVYLCASSLVLRGRDTEAFFGQGTRLTVV.

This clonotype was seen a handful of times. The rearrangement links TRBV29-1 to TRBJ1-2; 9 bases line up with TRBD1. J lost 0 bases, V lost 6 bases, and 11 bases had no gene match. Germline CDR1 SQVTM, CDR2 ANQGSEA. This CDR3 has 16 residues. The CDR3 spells CSVGGQGPGTNYGYTF. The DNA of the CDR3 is TGCAGCGTGGGAGGACAGGGGCCAGGTACTAACTATGGCTACACCTTC.